Included here is one T cell receptor beta chain sequence, with context. What it recognizes is unknown. The entry originates in a study of shared clonotypes between healthy human individuals. On sorted subsets, replicate PCRs used about 180 ng DNA, or some 28,000 T cell genomes. The table came from immunoSEQ multiplex PCR; TCRdb's copy has only in-frame clones and leaves some out. The sample has roughly 1,500,000 clones; 95% to 99% are singletons. General study results and limits: It was expected that sequencing depth would affect clonotype sharing among donors. Large sequencing depth failed to make sorted-subset sequencing complete, rarefaction showed.

Sequencing used naive CD4+ T cells sorted from blood. The sample's subset: CD45RA+ positively selected. The receptor was isolated from a man between 25 and 39 years old in good health.

The CDR3 is CSVEINGETQYF. DNA of the CDR3: TGCAGCGTTGAAATTAATGGGGAGACCCAGTACTTC. This chain connects TRBV29-1 to TRBJ2-5, with D unresolved. The CDR3 runs to 12 residues. V was pared by 2 bases and J by 5 bases, with 9 bases between. Germline lookup yields CDR1 SQVTM and CDR2 ANQGSEA.